This T cell receptor (beta chain) was recorded in a study of T cell responses to AZD1222 COVID-19 vaccine. Points from the study as a whole: Only a handful of AZD1222 recipients, roughly 6 in all, had baseline seropositivity.

This clone was recorded once. Its antigen is unknown. TCRdb's copy holds only in-frame clones and misses some; the assay was immunoSEQ multiplex PCR. Altogether over 20,000 clones are present, 88% being singletons, with the ten largest covering less than 3.5%. Germline V CDR1 and CDR2: MNHEY, SVGAGI. This CDR3 is built from 14 residues. V lost 9 bases and J 2 bases, leaving 17 bases between the germline ends. Source: peripheral blood, taken 28 days after the second AZD1222 dose. The receptor was derived from an adult who received the AZD1222 COVID-19 vaccine. V and J are TRBV6-5 and TRBJ2-7; D call uncertain. The CDR3 sequence: CASRVQRTAYEQYF. DNA for the CDR3: TGTGCCAGTCGGGTGCAGAGGACGGCCTACGAGCAGTACTTC.